These T cell receptor beta chains were read from a single sample in a study of tumor-infiltrating lymphocytes in oesophageal squamous cell carcinoma. TCRdb reprocessed the PCR reads via MiXCR and lists one record per CDR3 protein. The sample includes approximately 9,600 distinct CDR3 sequences, roughly 53% of them seen just once. Sequencing was carried out using esophageal tumor tissue. These TCRs come from a female donor with esophageal squamous cell carcinoma. The CDR3 runs from the conserved cysteine through the conserved F or W. The order of the fields is V gene, clone size, D gene, J gene, CDR3 protein, CDR3 DNA. A D gene is named only where the DNA matches it firmly. Clone size is stated in some rows and not others, as once, few, many or a class when expanded.

>TRBV7-2|.|.|TRBJ1-2
CASSLALGRDYGYTF
TGTGCCAGCAGCTTAGCACTTGGCAGGGACTATGGCTACACCTTC
>TRBV14|medium-sized|.|TRBJ2-1
CASSHPGGANEQFF
TGTGCCAGCAGCCACCCCGGTGGGGCCAATGAGCAGTTCTTC
>TRBV11-3|.|.|TRBJ1-1
CASSRQSGTEAFF
TGTGCCAGCAGCCGACAGTCGGGCACTGAAGCTTTCTTT
>TRBV6-8|.|.|TRBJ2-7
CASSRRSTLDEQYF
TGTGCCAGCAGCCGTCGAAGTACCTTGGACGAGCAGTACTTC
>TRBV29-1|few|TRBD2|TRBJ2-1
CSVGGTLAGANNEQFF
TGCAGCGTTGGAGGTACCCTAGCGGGAGCGAACAATGAGCAGTTCTTC
>TRBV5-8|.|.|TRBJ2-7
CASSPPGLRRLNEQYF
TGTGCCAGCAGCCCCCCGGGACTCCGCCGCCTGAACGAGCAGTACTTC
>TRBV7-3|.|.|TRBJ2-5
CASRTESWDEQYF
TGTGCCAGCAGAACCGAAAGCTGGGATGAGCAGTACTTC
>TRBV6-1|.|.|TRBJ2-1
CASSWSSSYNEQFF
TGTGCCAGCAGTTGGTCCAGCTCCTACAATGAGCAGTTCTTC
>TRBV10-2|.|.|TRBJ2-3
CASSESGSRTDTQYF
TGCGCCAGCAGTGAATCGGGGTCTCGCACAGATACGCAGTATTTT
>TRBV15|many|TRBD2|TRBJ2-1
CATSLLAGGINEQFF
TGTGCCACCAGCCTACTAGCGGGCGGTATCAATGAGCAGTTCTTC
>TRBV7-9|.|TRBD1|TRBJ2-1
CASSSTLGGTGTGGEQFF
TGTGCCAGCAGCTCCACCCTCGGTGGGACAGGGACAGGAGGGGAGCAGTTCTTC
>TRBV7-8|few|TRBD1|TRBJ2-5
CASSLGGQGQETQYF
TGTGCCAGCAGCTTAGGGGGACAGGGCCAAGAGACCCAGTACTTC
>TRBV28|.|TRBD2|TRBJ2-7
CASSSPSGSSYEQYF
TGTGCCAGCAGTTCTCCTAGCGGGAGCTCCTACGAGCAGTACTTC
>TRBV7-2|.|TRBD2|TRBJ2-1
CASSDRTSGTRNEQFF
TGTGCCAGCAGCGACCGGACTAGCGGGACAAGGAATGAGCAGTTCTTC